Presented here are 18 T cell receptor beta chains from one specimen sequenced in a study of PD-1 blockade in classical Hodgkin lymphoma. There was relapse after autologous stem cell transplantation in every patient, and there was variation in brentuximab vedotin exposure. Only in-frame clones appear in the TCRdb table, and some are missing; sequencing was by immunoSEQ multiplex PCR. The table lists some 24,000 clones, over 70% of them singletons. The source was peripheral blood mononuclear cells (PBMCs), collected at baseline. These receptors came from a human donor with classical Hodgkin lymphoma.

The CDR3 loop reads CASSVSGGQASGYTF. The CDR3 coding sequence is TGTGCCAGCAGTGTATCCGGGGGACAGGCCTCTGGCTACACCTTC. This chain joins TRBV6-1 and TRBJ1-2, with TRBD1 identical over 8 bases. Per germline, CDR1 MNHNS and CDR2 SASEGT. V trimming: 4 bases; J trimming: 7 bases; junction bases outside the gene matches: 11. This CDR3 region has 15 residues.

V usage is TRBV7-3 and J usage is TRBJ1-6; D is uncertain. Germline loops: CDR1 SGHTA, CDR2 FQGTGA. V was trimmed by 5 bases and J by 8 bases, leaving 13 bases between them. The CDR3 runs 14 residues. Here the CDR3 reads CASSASFRDSPLHF. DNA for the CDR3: TGTGCCAGCAGCGCTAGTTTCCGGGATTCACCCCTCCACTTT.

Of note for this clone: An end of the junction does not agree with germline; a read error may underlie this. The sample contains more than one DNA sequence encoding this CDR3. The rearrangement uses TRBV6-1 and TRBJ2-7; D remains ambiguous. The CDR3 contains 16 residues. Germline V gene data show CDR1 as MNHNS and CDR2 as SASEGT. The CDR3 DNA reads TGTGCCAGCAGTGAAGTACGCCCCAGACTTACCTACGAACAGTACTTC. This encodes CASSEVRPRLTYEQYF.

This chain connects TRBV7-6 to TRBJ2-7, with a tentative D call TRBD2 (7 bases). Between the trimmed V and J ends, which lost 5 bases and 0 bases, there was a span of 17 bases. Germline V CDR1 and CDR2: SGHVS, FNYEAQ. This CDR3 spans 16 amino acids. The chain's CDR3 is CASSPSGGLGSYEQYF. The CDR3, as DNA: TGTGCCAGCAGCCCCTCGGGGGGCCTTGGCTCCTACGAGCAGTACTTC.

CDR3 nucleotides: TGTGCCAGCAGACAGGGCCTTAGCACAGATACGCAGTATTTT. It is translated as CASRQGLSTDTQYF. The chain has TRBV7-2 and TRBJ2-3, with D perhaps TRBD1 (6 bases). The germline CDR1 and CDR2 sequences are SGHTA and FQGNSA. This CDR3 is 14 amino acids long. V lost 6 bases and J 0 bases, leaving 10 bases between the germline ends.

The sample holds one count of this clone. The CDR3 reads CASSPDAQETQYF. The CDR3 nucleotides are TGTGCCAGCTCACCGGATGCACAAGAGACCCAGTACTTC. The chain links TRBV18 to TRBJ2-5; unclear D gene. The V end lost 3 bases, the J end lost 2 bases, and 7 bases lay between the germline ends. The V gene's germline CDR1 is KGHSH and CDR2 LQKENI. There are 13 residues in the CDR3.

CDR3 DNA sequence: TGTGCCAGCAGTTACTCAGGGGGCTCCTACGAGCAGTACTTC. It translates to CASSYSGGSYEQYF. The rearrangement joins TRBV6-6 to TRBJ2-7; possibly TRBD1 for D (6 bases). Trimming cost V 0 bases and J 0 bases, with 6 bases left between them. The CDR3 is 14 residues long. Germline V gene sequence: CDR1 MNHNY, CDR2 SVGAGI (reference sequence).

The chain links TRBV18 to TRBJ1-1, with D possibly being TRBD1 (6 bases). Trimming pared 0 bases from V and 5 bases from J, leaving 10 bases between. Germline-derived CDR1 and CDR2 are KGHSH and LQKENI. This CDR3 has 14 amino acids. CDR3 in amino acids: CASSPPGGETEAFF. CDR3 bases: TGTGCCAGCTCACCACCAGGGGGGGAAACTGAAGCTTTCTTT.

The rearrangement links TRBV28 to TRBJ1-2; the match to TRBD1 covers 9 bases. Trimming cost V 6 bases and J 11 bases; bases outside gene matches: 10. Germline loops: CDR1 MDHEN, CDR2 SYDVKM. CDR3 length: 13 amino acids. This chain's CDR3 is CASRTTGGLGYTF. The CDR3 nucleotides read TGTGCCAGCAGGACTACAGGGGGCCTTGGGTACACCTTC.

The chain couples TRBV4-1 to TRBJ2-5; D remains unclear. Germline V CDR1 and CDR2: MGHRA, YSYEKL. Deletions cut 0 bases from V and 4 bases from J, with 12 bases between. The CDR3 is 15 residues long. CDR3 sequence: CASSQDTRQRETQYF. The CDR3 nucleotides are TGCGCCAGCAGCCAAGATACCCGGCAAAGAGAGACCCAGTACTTC.

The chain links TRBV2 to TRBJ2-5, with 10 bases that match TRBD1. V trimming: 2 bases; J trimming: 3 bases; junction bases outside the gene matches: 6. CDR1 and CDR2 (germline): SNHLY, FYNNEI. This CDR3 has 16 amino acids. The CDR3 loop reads CASSEHLGTGEETQYF. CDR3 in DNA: TGTGCCAGCAGTGAACACCTCGGGACAGGGGAAGAGACCCAGTACTTC.

CDR3: CATSRVFTGNTGELFF. The CDR3 region has the DNA TGTGCCACCAGCAGAGTGTTCACAGGGAACACCGGGGAGCTGTTTTTT. J is TRBJ2-2 and V is TRBV15, with D maybe TRBD1 (5 bases). The V gene's germline CDR1 is LNHNV and CDR2 YYDKDF (reference sequence). This CDR3 has 16 residues. The V end lost 1 base, the J end lost 1 base, and 10 bases lay between the germline ends. The variable domain in full, with the rest retrieved from reference TRBV15 and TRBJ2-2, is DAMVIQNPRYQVTQFGKPVTLSCSQTLNHNVMYWYQQKSSQAPKLLFHYYDKDFNNEADTPDNFQSRRPNTSFCFLDIRSPGLGDTAMYLCATSRVFTGNTGELFFGEGSRLTVL.

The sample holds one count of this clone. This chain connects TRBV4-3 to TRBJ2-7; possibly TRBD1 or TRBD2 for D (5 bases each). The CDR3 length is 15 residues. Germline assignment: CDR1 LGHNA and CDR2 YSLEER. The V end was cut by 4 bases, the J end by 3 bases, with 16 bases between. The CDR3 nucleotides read TGCGCCAGCAGCCTCCAGAGGGGCACCCTCTACGAGCAGTACTTC. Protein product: CASSLQRGTLYEQYF.

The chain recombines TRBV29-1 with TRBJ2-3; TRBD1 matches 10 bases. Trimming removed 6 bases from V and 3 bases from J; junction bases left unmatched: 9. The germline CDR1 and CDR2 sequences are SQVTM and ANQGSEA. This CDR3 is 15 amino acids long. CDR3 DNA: TGCAGCGTGACCCGGACAGGGGGAGGAACAGATACGCAGTATTTT. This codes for CSVTRTGGGTDTQYF.

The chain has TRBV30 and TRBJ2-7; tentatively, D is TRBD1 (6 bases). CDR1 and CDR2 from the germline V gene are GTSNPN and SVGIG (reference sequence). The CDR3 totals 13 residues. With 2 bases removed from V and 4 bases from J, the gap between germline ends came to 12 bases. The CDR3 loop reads CAWSRGGGYEQYF. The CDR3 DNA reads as TGTGCCTGGAGTCGAGGGGGTGGGTACGAGCAGTACTTC. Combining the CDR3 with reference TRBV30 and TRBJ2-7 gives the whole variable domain SQTIHQWPATLVQPVGSPLSLECTVEGTSNPNLYWYRQAAGRGLQLLFYSVGIGQISSEVPQNLSASRPQDRQFILSSKKLLLSDSGFYLCAWSRGGGYEQYFGPGTRLTVT.

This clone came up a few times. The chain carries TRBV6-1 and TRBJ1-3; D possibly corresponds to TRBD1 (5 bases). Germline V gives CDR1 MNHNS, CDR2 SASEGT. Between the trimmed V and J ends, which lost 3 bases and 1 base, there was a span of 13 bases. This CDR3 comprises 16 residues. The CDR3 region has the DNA TGTGCCAGCAGTGATATTGGGGGGGGATCTGGAAACACCATATATTTT. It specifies CASSDIGGGSGNTIYF.

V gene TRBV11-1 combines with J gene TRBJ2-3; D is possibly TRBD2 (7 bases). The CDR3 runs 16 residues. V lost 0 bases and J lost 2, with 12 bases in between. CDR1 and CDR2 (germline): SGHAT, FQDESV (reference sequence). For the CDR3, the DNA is TGTGCCAGCAGCTTAGCAGGGGGGGCCCTCACAGATACGCAGTATTTT. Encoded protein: CASSLAGGALTDTQYF.

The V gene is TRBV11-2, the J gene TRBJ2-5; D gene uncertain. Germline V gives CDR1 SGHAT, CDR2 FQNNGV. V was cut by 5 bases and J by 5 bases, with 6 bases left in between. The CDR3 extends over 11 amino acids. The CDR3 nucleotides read TGTGCCAGCAGCCGAGCGGAGACCCAGTACTTC. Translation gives CASSRAETQYF.